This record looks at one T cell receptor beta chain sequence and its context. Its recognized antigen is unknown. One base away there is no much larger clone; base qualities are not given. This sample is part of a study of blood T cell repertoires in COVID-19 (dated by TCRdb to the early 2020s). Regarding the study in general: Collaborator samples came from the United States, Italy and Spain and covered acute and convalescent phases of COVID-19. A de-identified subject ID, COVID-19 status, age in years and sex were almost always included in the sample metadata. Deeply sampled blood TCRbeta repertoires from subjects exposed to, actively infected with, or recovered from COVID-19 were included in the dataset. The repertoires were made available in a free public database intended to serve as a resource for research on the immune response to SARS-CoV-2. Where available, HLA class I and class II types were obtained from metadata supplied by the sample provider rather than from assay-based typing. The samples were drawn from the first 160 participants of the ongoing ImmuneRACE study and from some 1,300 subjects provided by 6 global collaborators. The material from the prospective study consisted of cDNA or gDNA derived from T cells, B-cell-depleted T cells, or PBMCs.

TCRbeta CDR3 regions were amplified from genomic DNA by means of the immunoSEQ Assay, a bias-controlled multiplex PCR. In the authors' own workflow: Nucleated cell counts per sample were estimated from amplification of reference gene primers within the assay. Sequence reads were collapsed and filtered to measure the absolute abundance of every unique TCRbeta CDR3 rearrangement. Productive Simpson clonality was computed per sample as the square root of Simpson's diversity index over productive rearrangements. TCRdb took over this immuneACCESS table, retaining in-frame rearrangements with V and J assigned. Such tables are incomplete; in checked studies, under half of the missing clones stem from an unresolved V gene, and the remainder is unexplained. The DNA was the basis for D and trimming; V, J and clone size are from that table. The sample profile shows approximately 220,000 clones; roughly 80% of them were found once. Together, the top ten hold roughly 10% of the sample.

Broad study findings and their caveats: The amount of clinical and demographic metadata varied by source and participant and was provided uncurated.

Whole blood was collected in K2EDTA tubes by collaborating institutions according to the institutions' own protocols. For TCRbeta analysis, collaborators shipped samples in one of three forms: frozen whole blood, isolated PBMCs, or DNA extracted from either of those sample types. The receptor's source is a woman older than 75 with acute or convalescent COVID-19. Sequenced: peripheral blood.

The CDR3 amino acid sequence is: CASSLPENNSPLHF. DNA sequence: TGTGCCAGCAGCTTGCCCGAGAACAATTCACCCCTCCACTTT. The rearranged chain carries TRBV5-6 and TRBJ1-6, with no D gene named confidently. The CDR3 goes from the cysteine to the phenylalanine over 14 residues. Only CDR3 DNA is held: 42 bases, read in frame from base 1. The trim is 1 base for V and 7 bases for J, with a gap of 9 bases between the germline ends. CDR1 and CDR2 are read off the germline V gene as SGHDT and YYEEEE. With all but the CDR3 taken from the reference TRBV5-6 and TRBJ1-6 genes, the full variable domain is: DAGVTQSPTHLIKTRGQQVTLRCSPKSGHDTVSWYQQALGQGPQFIFQYYEEEERQRGNFPDRFSGHQFPNYSSELNVNALLLGDSALYLCASSLPENNSPLHFGNGTRLTVT.